The rows below give T cell receptor beta chains drawn from one sample of a study of PD-1 blockade in classical Hodgkin lymphoma. The method was immunoSEQ multiplex PCR; TCRdb's version includes in-frame clones alone and lacks a portion of them. In the table there are tens of thousands of clones, about 80% of which are singletons. The sample here was peripheral blood mononuclear cells (PBMCs), taken before the fourth cycle of nivolumab. The receptors were sampled from a human donor with classical Hodgkin lymphoma. Each CDR3 is given with its conserved first and last residue. A D gene is named only where the DNA matches it firmly. Expanded clones get a size class; other rows say once, few or many, or leave the size out.

d_call j_call v_call clone_size cdr3_aa cdr3_nt
TRBD2 TRBJ2-7 TRBV6-5 medium-sized CASSYSTSGTYEQYF TGTGCCAGCAGTTACTCGACTAGCGGTACCTACGAGCAGTACTTC
TRBD1 TRBJ2-7 TRBV25-1 - CASSPTGTGGYEQYF TGTGCCAGCAGCCCTACCGGGACAGGGGGCTACGAGCAGTACTTC
TRBD2 TRBJ2-1 TRBV11-2 - CASSFSSGTYNEQFF TGTGCCAGCAGCTTCTCTAGCGGAACCTACAATGAGCAGTTCTTC
TRBD2 TRBJ2-7 TRBV27 - CASSLMASGLVYEQYF TGTGCCAGCAGCTTGATGGCTAGCGGGCTCGTCTACGAGCAGTACTTC
TRBD1 TRBJ1-1 TRBV28 - CASSSPGDRANF TGTGCCAGCAGTTCCCCCGGGGACAGGGCTAATTTT
- TRBJ2-7 TRBV4-1 - CASSQEGQGRYEQYF TGCGCCAGCAGCCAAGAGGGGCAGGGGCGCTACGAGCAGTACTTC
- TRBJ1-2 TRBV6-5 - CASSFHLGLEAYGYTF TGTGCCAGCAGTTTCCACCTTGGACTGGAGGCCTATGGCTACACCTTC
TRBD2 TRBJ2-7 TRBV5-4 - CASSPGLADPYEQYF TGTGCCAGCAGCCCGGGACTAGCGGATCCCTACGAGCAGTACTTC
- TRBJ2-5 TRBV2 - CASSEWETQYF TGTGCCAGCAGTGAATGGGAGACCCAGTACTTC
- TRBJ2-7 TRBV7-8 - CASSPGSLSNYEQYF TGTGCCAGCAGCCCGGGCAGCCTATCCAACTACGAGCAGTACTTC
TRBD1 TRBJ1-5 TRBV7-8 once CASSLQETGVQPQHF TGTGCCAGCAGCTTGCAAGAAACAGGGGTTCAGCCCCAGCATTTT
TRBD2 TRBJ2-7 TRBV18 few CASSRTSGRAYEQYF TGTGCCAGCTCACGTACTAGCGGGAGGGCCTACGAGCAGTACTTC
- TRBJ1-2 TRBV11-3 - CASSTVCDLTYGYTF TGTGCCAGCAGCACTGTTTGCGATCTGACCTATGGCTACACCTTC
TRBD1 TRBJ2-5 TRBV5-4 - CASSSPGQGEETQYF TGTGCCAGCAGCTCGCCGGGACAGGGGGAAGAGACCCAGTACTTC
TRBD2 TRBJ2-1 TRBV18 - CASSLARLAGGRNEQFF TGTGCCAGCTCACTCGCACGTCTAGCGGGAGGGAGAAATGAGCAGTTCTTC
- TRBJ1-2 TRBV7-8 - CASSLGQTVYGYTF TGTGCCAGCAGCTTAGGGCAAACTGTCTATGGCTACACCTTC
TRBD1 TRBJ1-6 TRBV6-1 - CASSLRDRNNSPLHF TGTGCCAGCAGCCTCCGGGACAGAAATAATTCACCCCTCCACTTT
TRBD1 TRBJ2-6 TRBV30 - CAWRGTARNSGANVLTF TGTGCCTGGAGAGGGACAGCAAGAAACTCTGGGGCCAACGTCCTGACTTTC
- TRBJ1-5 TRBV30 - CAWKGGGNQPQHF TGTGCCTGGAAAGGTGGGGGAAATCAGCCCCAGCATTTT
- TRBJ2-1 TRBV7-2 - CASSLAGAWYNEQFF TGTGCCAGCAGCTTAGCGGGGGCCTGGTACAATGAGCAGTTCTTC
- TRBJ1-1 TRBV10-3 - CAISDRVVNTEAFF TGTGCCATCAGTGACAGGGTGGTGAACACTGAAGCTTTCTTT
TRBD2 TRBJ2-1 TRBV4-1 few CASSQSAGFYNEQFF TGCGCCAGCAGCCAATCAGCGGGATTCTACAATGAGCAGTTCTTC
TRBD2 TRBJ2-7 TRBV25-1 few CATRRAGEGEQYF TGTGCCACCAGACGAGCGGGAGAGGGCGAGCAGTACTTC
- TRBJ2-4 TRBV28 - CASSPRVGSLAKNIQYF TGTGCCAGCAGTCCCCGCGTAGGCAGCCTAGCCAAAAACATTCAGTACTTC
TRBD1 TRBJ1-1 TRBV19 few CASRGDSAGTEAFF TGTGCCAGTAGGGGGGACAGCGCTGGAACTGAAGCTTTCTTT
- TRBJ2-1 TRBV2 - CASRSDGHYEQFF TGTGCCAGCAGGAGCGATGGGCATTATGAGCAGTTCTTC
- TRBJ2-1 TRBV6-4 - CASSDATHPLARYNEQFF TGTGCCAGCAGTGACGCCACCCACCCTTTGGCACGATACAATGAGCAGTTCTTC
- TRBJ1-4 TRBV6-4 - CASSDAREDLRGNEKLFF TGTGCCAGCAGTGACGCCAGGGAAGACCTTCGTGGTAATGAAAAACTGTTTTTT
TRBD1 TRBJ1-1 TRBV10-3 - CAISDLGTANTEAFF TGTGCCATCAGTGACTTAGGGACAGCGAACACTGAAGCTTTCTTT
TRBD1 TRBJ1-4 TRBV4-1 once CASSQIPQGAGATNEKLFF TGCGCCAGCAGCCAGATCCCCCAGGGGGCAGGTGCAACTAATGAAAAACTGTTTTTT
- TRBJ2-7 TRBV5-5 - CASSPEGHTYEQYF TGTGCCAGCAGCCCGGAGGGCCACACCTACGAGCAGTACTTC
TRBD1 TRBJ2-1 TRBV10-3 - CAISDPGQGRTQFF TGTGCCATCAGTGATCCGGGACAGGGCCGGACCCAGTTCTTC
- TRBJ2-7 TRBV21-1 - CASSTSRERSPYEQYF TGTGCCAGCAGCACCTCCCGGGAGAGGTCCCCCTACGAGCAGTACTTC
TRBD2 TRBJ2-7 TRBV29-1 - CSVGGRYEQYF TGCAGCGTTGGCGGGAGGTACGAGCAGTACTTC
TRBD1 TRBJ1-2 TRBV27 - CASSGTGGFGGYTF TGTGCCAGCTCCGGGACAGGGGGCTTTGGCGGCTACACCTTC
- TRBJ2-7 TRBV18 - CASSPPLGEEDHYEQYF TGTGCCAGCTCACCACCCTTGGGCGAGGAAGACCACTACGAGCAGTACTTC
- TRBJ1-1 TRBV6-5 - CASSVGRSTEAFF TGTGCCAGCAGCGTGGGACGGTCGACTGAAGCTTTCTTT
- TRBJ1-1 TRBV28 - CASRPQGPTEAFF TGTGCCAGCAGGCCGCAGGGTCCCACTGAAGCTTTCTTT
TRBD1 TRBJ1-2 TRBV5-3 - CARSLGTGGKVHYGYTF TGTGCCAGAAGCTTGGGGACAGGGGGAAAGGTTCACTATGGCTACACCTTC
- TRBJ1-5 TRBV18 - CASSRPGPVSKPQHF TGTGCCAGCTCACGCCCGGGACCCGTCAGCAAGCCCCAGCATTTT
- TRBJ2-2 TRBV5-1 - CASSLAGNTGELFF TGCGCCAGCAGCTTGGCCGGGAACACCGGGGAGCTGTTTTTT
- TRBJ1-5 TRBV6-1 - CASSEVWQPQHF TGTGCCAGCAGTGAAGTATGGCAGCCCCAGCATTTT
- TRBJ2-2 TRBV27 - CASSPTGQNTGELFF TGTGCCAGCAGTCCGACGGGACAGAACACCGGGGAGCTGTTTTTT
- TRBJ1-4 TRBV9 - CASSVAISNGEKLFF TGTGCCAGCAGCGTAGCTATCTCCAATGGTGAAAAACTGTTTTTT
- TRBJ1-1 TRBV6-1 - CASSGQLINTEAFF TGTGCCAGCAGCGGACAGCTCATTAACACTGAAGCTTTCTTT
TRBD1 TRBJ1-4 TRBV18 medium-sized CASSPRTGGNEKLFF TGTGCCAGCTCACCTCGGACAGGGGGCAATGAAAAACTGTTTTTT
- TRBJ1-6 TRBV6-1 - CASSFGNSPLHF TGTGCCAGCAGCTTTGGAAATTCACCCCTCCACTTT
- TRBJ1-1 TRBV19 medium-sized CASSIDINQMNTEAFF TGTGCCAGTAGTATTGACATAAACCAAATGAACACTGAAGCTTTCTTT
- TRBJ2-3 TRBV25-1 - CASSDRDGRTDTQYF TGTGCCAGCAGTGATCGGGACGGACGCACAGATACGCAGTATTTT